The 27 T cell receptor beta chains below all came from one sample that was sequenced in a study of cytomegalovirus exposure and HLA in healthy donors. Profiled with immunoSEQ multiplex PCR; TCRdb holds only in-frame clones, not every one. The sample lists 120,000 to 150,000 clones; approximately 91% were seen once. The source material was PBMCs. Receptor source: a young woman in good health and CMV-seropositive.

The chain couples TRBV18 to TRBJ2-7, with 12 bases lining up with TRBD1. V shed 2 bases, J shed 3 bases, and the junction held 5 bases outside the gene matches. The germline CDR1 and CDR2 sequences are KGHSH and LQKENI. This CDR3 comprises 16 residues. The CDR3 here is CASSPAGQGARYEQYF. CDR3 sequence (DNA): TGTGCCAGCTCACCAGCGGGACAGGGGGCGCGCTACGAGCAGTACTTC.

The genes are TRBV28 and TRBJ2-6, with D uncertain. The CDR3 is made up of 13 amino acids. The V end lost 6 bases, the J end lost 1 base, and 4 bases lay between the germline ends. Germline lookup yields CDR1 MDHEN and CDR2 SYDVKM. The CDR3 here is CASSPSGANVLTF. CDR3 bases: TGTGCCAGCAGCCCTTCTGGGGCCAACGTCCTGACTTTC.

This clone was seen more than once but under ten times. The gene calls are TRBV6-1 and TRBJ1-5; 8 bases line up with TRBD1. The CDR3 loop spans 13 amino acids. V shed 6 bases and J 6 bases; nucleotides not matched to a gene: 4. Germline V CDR1 and CDR2: MNHNS, SASEGT. The CDR3 coding sequence is TGTGCCAGCAGCATGGACAGGGCTCAGCCCCAGCATTTT. Translated: CASSMDRAQPQHF.

J is TRBJ2-7 and V is TRBV7-9; TRBD2 agrees at 7 bases. Germline lookup yields CDR1 SEHNR and CDR2 FQNEAQ (reference sequence). The CDR3 totals 15 residues. After removal of 0 bases from V and 7 bases from J, the junction contained 9 bases not matched to a gene. In DNA form, the CDR3 reads TGTGCCAGCAGCTTAGCGGTGGGAGGGCGCTTAGAGCAGTACTTC. Amino acid sequence: CASSLAVGGRLEQYF.

V usage is TRBV5-8 and J usage is TRBJ2-7; 8 bases align to TRBD2. Germline V gives CDR1 SGHTS, CDR2 YDEGEE. This CDR3 has 13 amino acids. Losses at the gene ends were 3 bases for V and 11 bases for J; bases not matched to a gene: 10. CDR3 amino acids: CASSSRDGGRKYF. CDR3 DNA sequence: TGTGCCAGCAGCTCCCGCGATGGCGGGAGGAAGTACTTC.

This rearrangement joins TRBV11-3 to TRBJ1-1; unclear D gene. The V and J ends lost 5 bases and 1 base respectively, with 14 bases between them. Germline-derived CDR1 and CDR2 are SGHNT and YENEEA. CDR3 length: 15 residues. The CDR3 sequence is CASSLGFEGNTEAFF. As DNA, the CDR3 is TGTGCCAGCAGCCTGGGGTTTGAGGGGAACACTGAAGCTTTCTTT.

This chain joins TRBV6-5 and TRBJ2-1; D unresolved. The ends were cut back, 6 bases at V and 9 bases at J, with 9 bases in the middle. From germline, CDR1 is MNHEY and CDR2 SVGAGI. The CDR3 spans 11 residues. As DNA, the CDR3 is TGTGCCAGCAGGAGAGAACTTGAGCAGTTCTTC. Its translation: CASRRELEQFF.

In nucleotides, the CDR3 is TGTGCCAGCAGCTCCCGGACAGGGGCCAACACTGAAGCTTTCTTT. Its protein product is CASSSRTGANTEAFF. The chain has TRBV7-6 and TRBJ1-1; 9 bases line up with TRBD1. CDR1 is SGHVS and CDR2 is FNYEAQ in the germline V gene. V lost 4 bases, J lost 2 bases, and 5 bases stayed unmatched. This CDR3 is 15 amino acids long. The whole variable domain, filled in from reference TRBV7-6 and TRBJ1-1, reads GAGVSQSPRYKVTKRGQDVALRCDPISGHVSLYWYRQALGQGPEFLTYFNYEAQQDKSGLPNDRFSAERPEGSISTLTIQRTEQRDSAMYRCASSSRTGANTEAFFGQGTRLTVV.

This chain links TRBV27 with TRBJ2-3; D is perhaps TRBD2 (6 bases). Trimming removed 3 bases at V and 0 bases at J, with 16 bases between. The CDR3 has 17 residues. Germline V gene data show CDR1 as MNHEY and CDR2 as SMNVEV (reference sequence). The CDR3 region has the DNA TGTGCCAGCAGTTTGAGACCGGGACTTGATAGCACAGATACGCAGTATTTT. Translated, it gives CASSLRPGLDSTDTQYF.

The rearrangement uses TRBV29-1 and TRBJ1-1; perhaps TRBD1 as D (5 bases). CDR3 size: 13 residues. Germline-derived CDR1 and CDR2 are SQVTM and ANQGSEA. The V end was cut by 1 base, the J end by 6 bases, with 12 bases between. CDR3 in amino acids: CSVEVARVAEAFF. The CDR3 region has the DNA TGCAGCGTTGAAGTAGCCAGGGTTGCTGAAGCTTTCTTT. Drawing the rest from reference TRBV29-1 and TRBJ1-1, the complete variable domain is SAVISQKPSRDICQRGTSLTIQCQVDSQVTMMFWYRQQPGQSLTLIATANQGSEATYESGFVIDKFPISRPNLTFSTLTVSNMSPEDSSIYLCSVEVARVAEAFFGQGTRLTVV.

J is TRBJ2-7 and V is TRBV11-2; D gene uncertain. From germline, CDR1 is SGHAT and CDR2 FQNNGV. Trimming cost V 2 bases and J 4 bases, with 6 bases left between them. The CDR3 contains 12 residues. CDR3 sequence: CASSLNSYEQYF. In DNA form, the CDR3 reads TGTGCCAGCAGCTTAAATTCGTACGAGCAGTACTTC. Combining the CDR3 with reference TRBV11-2 and TRBJ2-7 gives the whole variable domain EAGVAQSPRYKIIEKRQSVAFWCNPISGHATLYWYQQILGQGPKLLIQFQNNGVVDDSQLPKDRFSAERLKGVDSTLKIQPAKLEDSAVYLCASSLNSYEQYFGPGTRLTVT.

The rearrangement uses TRBV7-7 and TRBJ2-5; TRBD2 might be the D (6 bases). Germline CDR1 reads SSHAT; CDR2 reads FNYEAQ (reference sequence). The CDR3 extends over 16 amino acids. V lost 0 bases and J lost 5, with 16 bases in between. The CDR3 loop reads CASSLAMSGGGETQYF. The DNA of the CDR3 is TGTGCCAGCAGCTTAGCCATGTCCGGGGGAGGCGAGACCCAGTACTTC.

The V gene is TRBV7-9, the J gene TRBJ2-7; 8 bases agree with TRBD1. CDR3 size: 13 residues. CDR1 is SEHNR, CDR2 FQNEAQ, per germline (reference sequence). The J segment lost 3 bases and the V segment lost 3 bases, leaving 1 base of the junction unmatched. CDR3 DNA sequence: TGTGCCAGCAGCTTGACAGGGGTCTACGAGCAGTACTTC. It is translated as CASSLTGVYEQYF.

This rearrangement joins TRBV5-4 to TRBJ2-7; TRBD2 matches at 7 bases. Germline CDR1 and CDR2: SGHNT and YYREEE (reference sequence). J was trimmed by 0 bases and V by 2 bases; bases with no gene match: 11. The CDR3 loop spans 17 amino acids. CDR3 coding DNA: TGTGCCAGCAGCTTAATCCGCCTTGGCGGGAGCTCCTACGAGCAGTACTTC. Amino acid sequence: CASSLIRLGGSSYEQYF. Drawing the rest from reference TRBV5-4 and TRBJ2-7, the complete variable domain is ETGVTQSPTHLIKTRGQQVTLRCSSQSGHNTVSWYQQALGQGPQFIFQYYREEENGRGNFPPRFSGLQFPNYSSELNVNALELDDSALYLCASSLIRLGGSSYEQYFGPGTRLTVT.

CDR3 loop: CASSEGIQTNEKLFF. The CDR3 DNA follows: TGTGCCAGCAGCGAGGGAATTCAAACTAATGAAAAACTGTTTTTT. V gene TRBV27 combines with J gene TRBJ1-4; D uncertain. CDR3 length: 15 residues. Germline V gives CDR1 MNHEY, CDR2 SMNVEV (reference sequence). Trimming shortened V by 6 bases and J by 1 base, and 12 bases separated the two germline ends.

The genes are TRBV6-4 and TRBJ2-1, with 10 positions matching TRBD2. Per the germline V gene, CDR1 is MRHNA and CDR2 is SNTAGT. Trimming at V came to 6 bases and at J to 2 bases, leaving 4 bases not matched to a gene. The CDR3 runs to 15 residues. CDR3 sequence (DNA): TGTGCCAGCAGCCGAGGACTAGCGGCCTACAATGAGCAGTTCTTC. This encodes CASSRGLAAYNEQFF.

The chain carries TRBV5-6 and TRBJ2-1; 9 positions match TRBD2. CDR3 size: 15 residues. CDR1 and CDR2 from the germline V gene are SGHDT and YYEEEE. V was clipped by 7 bases and J by 11 bases; unmatched bases: 16. The CDR3 sequence: CASSPGEREAKKQFF. DNA for the CDR3: TGTGCCAGCTCCCCCGGGGAGCGGGAGGCCAAGAAGCAGTTCTTC.

The rearrangement joins TRBV6-4 to TRBJ1-1; possible D gene TRBD1, 6 bases. The V and J ends lost 3 bases and 4 bases respectively, with 9 bases between them. The CDR3 sequence is 13 residues long. Germline-derived CDR1 and CDR2 are MRHNA and SNTAGT. CDR3 in amino acids: CASSEIRGTEAFF. The DNA for the CDR3 is TGTGCCAGCAGTGAAATCAGGGGCACTGAAGCTTTCTTT.

The chain employs TRBV12-5 and TRBJ2-7; TRBD2 matches 11 bases. Per the germline V gene, CDR1 is LGHNT and CDR2 is FRNRAP. The CDR3 length is 16 residues. Unmatched junction bases numbered 12, after V lost 7 bases and J lost 4 bases. In nucleotides, the CDR3 is TGTGCTAGTGCCCCTGACTGGACTAGCGGGTGGTACGAGCAGTACTTC. Translating gives CASAPDWTSGWYEQYF.

The V call is TRBV27, the J call TRBJ2-5; a weak D match, TRBD2 (5 bases). The CDR3 runs to 13 residues. V lost 6 bases to trimming and J lost 5 bases, with 13 bases between them. Germline values: CDR1 MNHEY, CDR2 SMNVEV (reference sequence). The CDR3 protein is CASRFWGAETQYF. CDR3 nucleotide sequence: TGTGCCAGCAGATTTTGGGGAGCGGAGACCCAGTACTTC.

The rearrangement joins TRBV2 to TRBJ2-3; no reliable D call. Trimming left V 8 bases short and J 1 base short, with 13 bases between. CDR3 length equals 14 residues. CDR1 and CDR2 (germline): SNHLY, FYNNEI. CDR3: CASPSGVGTDTQYF. As DNA, the CDR3 is TGTGCCAGCCCCTCTGGAGTAGGCACAGATACGCAGTATTTT. Using reference TRBV2 and TRBJ2-3 for the parts outside the CDR3, the full variable domain is EPEVTQTPSHQVTQMGQEVILRCVPISNHLYFYWYRQILGQKVEFLVSFYNNEISEKSEIFDDQFSVERPDGSNFTLKIRSTKLEDSAMYFCASPSGVGTDTQYFGPGTRLTVL.

This clone came up once. The CDR3 coding sequence is TGTGCCAGCAGTTTATATTCCCGGGGGAATGGCTACACCTTC. It specifies CASSLYSRGNGYTF. This chain uses TRBV27 with TRBJ1-2; D might be TRBD1 (5 bases). Trimming shortened V by 1 base and J by 6 bases, and 12 bases separated the two germline ends. The V gene's germline CDR1 is MNHEY and CDR2 SMNVEV (reference sequence). The CDR3 is made up of 14 amino acids.

This sequence joins TRBV29-1 and TRBJ1-1, with 8 bases identical to TRBD1. This CDR3 has 13 amino acids. CDR1 SQVTM and CDR2 ANQGSEA come from the germline V gene. Losses at the gene ends were 6 bases for V and 1 base for J; bases not matched to a gene: 4. CDR3 loop: CSVRQGANTEAFF. DNA of the CDR3: TGCAGCGTCCGTCAGGGGGCGAACACTGAAGCTTTCTTT.

This clone was counted once. The chain links TRBV11-2 to TRBJ1-5, with no clear D. Trimming stripped 6 bases from V and 0 bases from J, with 6 bases between. CDR1 is SGHAT, CDR2 FQNNGV, per germline. This CDR3 region has 13 residues. The CDR3 region has the DNA TGTGCCAGCAGTCTTTATAGCAATCAGCCCCAGCATTTT. Translated: CASSLYSNQPQHF.

The rearrangement joins TRBV7-2 to TRBJ2-3; TRBD2 might be the D (6 bases). Trimming took 2 bases from V and 5 from J, leaving 14 bases between them. Per germline, CDR1 SGHTA and CDR2 FQGNSA. This CDR3 is 15 amino acids long. The CDR3 bases are TGTGCCAGCAGCTTAATAACGGGAGCGGGAGATACGCAGTATTTT. It translates to CASSLITGAGDTQYF.

This chain connects TRBV7-2 to TRBJ2-2; 13 bases align to TRBD2. CDR3 length equals 18 residues. Trimming took 5 bases from V and 0 from J; bases not matched to a gene: 6. CDR1 and CDR2 from the germline V gene are SGHTA and FQGNSA. The CDR3 spells CASSEFGTSGANTGELFF. The CDR3 bases are TGTGCCAGCAGCGAGTTCGGGACTAGCGGGGCGAACACCGGGGAGCTGTTTTTT.

The CDR3 here is CASSFELYNEQFF. As DNA, the CDR3 is TGTGCCAGCAGTTTCGAGCTCTACAATGAGCAGTTCTTC. The V call is TRBV27, the J call TRBJ2-1; D gene uncertain. Trimming removed 3 bases at V and 3 bases at J, with 6 bases between. The CDR3 has 13 residues. Germline V gene lookup returns CDR1 MNHEY and CDR2 SMNVEV (reference sequence).